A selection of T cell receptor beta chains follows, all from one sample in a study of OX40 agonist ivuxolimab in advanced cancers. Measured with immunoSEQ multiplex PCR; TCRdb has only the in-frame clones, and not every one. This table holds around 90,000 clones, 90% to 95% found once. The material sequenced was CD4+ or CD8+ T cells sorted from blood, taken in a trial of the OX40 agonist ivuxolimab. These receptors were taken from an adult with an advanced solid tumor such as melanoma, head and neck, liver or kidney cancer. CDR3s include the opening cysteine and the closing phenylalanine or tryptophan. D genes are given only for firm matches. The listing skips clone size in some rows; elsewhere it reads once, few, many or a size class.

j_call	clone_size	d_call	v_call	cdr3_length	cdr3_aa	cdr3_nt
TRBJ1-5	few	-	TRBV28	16	CASSFPPLPSNQPQHF	TGTGCCAGCAGCTTCCCCCCGCTCCCAAGCAATCAGCCCCAGCATTTT
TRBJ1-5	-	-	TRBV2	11	CATGPKQPQHF	TGTGCCACGGGCCCTAAGCAGCCCCAGCATTTT
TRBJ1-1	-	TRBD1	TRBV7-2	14	CASSMTGGGTEAFF	TGTGCCAGCAGCATGACAGGGGGCGGGACTGAAGCTTTCTTT
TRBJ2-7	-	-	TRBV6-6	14	CASSYQTGTYEQYF	TGTGCCAGCAGTTACCAGACAGGCACCTACGAGCAGTACTTC
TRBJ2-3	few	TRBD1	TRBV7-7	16	CASSSGQGGSGDTQYF	TGTGCTAGCAGCTCCGGACAGGGAGGATCGGGAGATACGCAGTATTTT
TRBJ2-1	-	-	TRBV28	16	CASSSLNSHSYNEQFF	TGTGCCAGCAGTTCCCTAAACAGTCACTCCTACAATGAGCAGTTCTTC
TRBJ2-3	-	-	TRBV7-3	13	CASSFVDLDTQYF	TGTGCCAGCAGCTTCGTAGATCTGGATACGCAGTATTTT
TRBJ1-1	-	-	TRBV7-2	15	CASSPVNNPEGRSFF	TGTGCCAGCAGCCCCGTTAATAATCCGGAGGGTAGATCTTTCTTT
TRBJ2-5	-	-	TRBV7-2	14	CASGRAGPQETQYF	TGTGCCAGCGGAAGGGCGGGGCCCCAAGAGACCCAGTACTTC
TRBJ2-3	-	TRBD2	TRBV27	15	CASSLRAGVTDTQYF	TGTGCCAGCAGTTTAAGAGCGGGGGTCACAGATACGCAGTATTTT
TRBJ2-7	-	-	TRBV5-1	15	CASGPGLGSSYEQYF	TGCGCCAGCGGCCCGGGACTCGGCTCCTCCTACGAGCAGTACTTC
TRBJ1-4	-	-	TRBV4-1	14	CASSQWAEGEKLFF	TGCGCCAGCAGCCAATGGGCCGAAGGGGAAAAACTGTTTTTT
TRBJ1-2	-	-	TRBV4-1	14	CASSQGDVQGRYTF	TGCGCCAGCAGCCAAGGTGATGTACAAGGGCGCTACACCTTC
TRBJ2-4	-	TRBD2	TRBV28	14	CASSSGGRKNIQYF	TGTGCCAGCAGTTCGGGGGGGCGGAAAAACATTCAGTACTTC
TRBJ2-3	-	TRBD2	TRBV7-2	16	CASSRRLAGAADTQYF	TGTGCCAGCAGCCGGCGACTAGCGGGAGCCGCAGATACGCAGTATTTT
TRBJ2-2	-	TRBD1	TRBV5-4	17	CASSLAGGTGGTGELFF	TGTGCCAGCAGCTTGGCGGGTGGGACAGGGGGCACCGGGGAGCTGTTTTTT
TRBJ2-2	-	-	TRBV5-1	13	CASSILAPGELFF	TGCGCCAGCAGCATACTAGCCCCCGGGGAGCTGTTTTTT
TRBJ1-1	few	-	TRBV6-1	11	CAHHLNTEAFF	TGTGCCCACCATTTGAACACTGAAGCTTTCTTT
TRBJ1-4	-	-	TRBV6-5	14	CASSFWAENEKLFF	TGTGCCAGCAGTTTCTGGGCGGAAAATGAAAAACTGTTTTTT
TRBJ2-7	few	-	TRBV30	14	CAWKRGRGFYEQYF	TGTGCCTGGAAGCGTGGCAGGGGATTCTACGAGCAGTACTTC
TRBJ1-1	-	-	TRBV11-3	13	CASSLDQDTEAFF	TGTGCCAGCAGCTTAGATCAGGACACTGAAGCTTTCTTT
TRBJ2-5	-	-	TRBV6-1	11	CASSGMETQYF	TGTGCCAGCAGCGGGATGGAGACCCAGTACTTC
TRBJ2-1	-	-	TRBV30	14	CAWRGSQTYNEQFF	TGTGCCTGGCGAGGGTCTCAAACCTACAATGAGCAGTTCTTC
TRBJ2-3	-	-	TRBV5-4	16	CASSLAERISTDTQYF	TGTGCCAGCAGCTTGGCCGAGCGGATTAGCACAGATACGCAGTATTTT
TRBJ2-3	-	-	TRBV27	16	CASRPLGPIGVWTQYF	TGTGCCAGCAGACCTCTCGGGCCTATTGGGGTGTGGACGCAGTATTTT
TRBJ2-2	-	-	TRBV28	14	CATQRGMDTGELFF	TGTGCCACTCAAAGGGGGATGGACACCGGGGAGCTGTTTTTT